These 9 T cell receptor beta chains came from one sample sequenced in a study of blood T cell repertoires in COVID-19. Some clones are missing from TCRdb's copy, which holds only in-frame ones; the method was immunoSEQ multiplex PCR. The sample shows some 290,000 clones, around 90% of them seen only once. The sequencing sample was made of peripheral blood. All receptors come from a woman between 50 and 59 years old who had recovered from COVID-19.

At least ten counts were recorded for this clone. This chain connects TRBV6-1 to TRBJ2-1; D might be TRBD2 (5 bases). The CDR3 runs 14 residues. The germline CDR1 and CDR2 sequences are MNHNS and SASEGT. V gave up 1 base and J gave up 10 bases, with 14 bases separating them. CDR3 residues: CASSEETGKEEQFF. The CDR3 DNA reads as TGTGCCAGCAGTGAAGAGACGGGAAAGGAGGAGCAGTTCTTC.

In its sample, this clone was seen once. This chain links TRBV27 with TRBJ2-7; 16 nucleotides agree with TRBD2. CDR1 and CDR2 from the germline V gene are MNHEY and SMNVEV (reference sequence). With V trimmed by 0 bases and J by 4 bases, 6 bases remained unmatched. The CDR3 has 18 amino acids. This CDR3 is CASSLSGTSGRAVYEQYF. The CDR3 bases are TGTGCCAGCAGTTTATCCGGGACTAGCGGGAGGGCCGTGTACGAGCAGTACTTC.

The chain joins TRBV27 to TRBJ1-1; TRBD1 is a possible D gene (5 bases). Trimming took off 6 bases at V and 3 bases at J, with 17 bases between the two ends. The germline V gene has CDR1 MNHEY and CDR2 SMNVEV (reference sequence). The CDR3 is made up of 15 amino acids. CDR3 in amino acids: CASSSNSWGDTEAFF. As DNA, the CDR3 is TGTGCCAGCAGCAGTAACTCATGGGGGGACACTGAAGCTTTCTTT.

The chain combines TRBV5-1 with TRBJ1-5; 11 bases fit TRBD1. Losses at the gene ends were 4 bases for V and 1 base for J; bases not matched to a gene: 7. Germline-derived CDR1 and CDR2 are SGHRS and YFSETQ. The CDR3 has 17 residues. CDR3 residues: CASSLGTGGWSNQPQHF. The CDR3, as DNA: TGCGCCAGCAGCCTTGGGACAGGGGGTTGGAGCAATCAGCCCCAGCATTTT. Together with reference TRBV5-1 and TRBJ1-5, the CDR3 gives the full variable domain: KAGVTQTPRYLIKTRGQQVTLSCSPISGHRSVSWYQQTPGQGLQFLFEYFSETQRNKGNFPGRFSGRQFSNSRSEMNVSTLELGDSALYLCASSLGTGGWSNQPQHFGDGTRLSIL.

The chain employs TRBV6-2 or TRBV6-3 and TRBJ1-5; D is ambiguous. Germline V gene sequence: CDR1 MNHEY, CDR2 SVGEGT. V was clipped by 6 bases and J by 6 bases, with 9 bases between them. This CDR3 has 12 amino acids. The CDR3: CASSFGFQPQHF. The CDR3 coding sequence is TGTGCCAGCAGCTTCGGGTTTCAGCCCCAGCATTTT.

V usage is TRBV9 and J usage is TRBJ1-3; D is undetermined. CDR1 and CDR2 (germline): SGDLS, YYNGEE. This CDR3 has 14 amino acids. V lost 2 bases to trimming and J lost 4 bases, with 10 bases between them. CDR3 residues: CASSVQAFGNTIYF. DNA for the CDR3: TGTGCCAGCAGCGTCCAGGCATTCGGAAACACCATATATTTT.

This clone was seen a handful of times. This chain uses TRBV28 with TRBJ1-5; D is uncertain. Germline CDR1 is MDHEN and CDR2 is SYDVKM. The CDR3 loop spans 12 amino acids. V lost 10 bases, J lost 2 bases, and 9 bases lay in between. CDR3 DNA: TGTGCCATACACAGTGGCAATCAGCCCCAGCATTTT. It is translated as CAIHSGNQPQHF.

This sequence joins TRBV19 and TRBJ1-3, with no clear D. This CDR3 is built from 15 residues. Germline lookup yields CDR1 LNHDA and CDR2 SQIVND (reference sequence). Between the trimmed V and J ends, which lost 5 bases and 8 bases, there was a span of 19 bases. The CDR3 loop is CASSPIEPGPDTIYF. For the CDR3, the DNA is TGTGCCAGTAGTCCCATTGAACCAGGCCCGGACACCATATATTTT. The full variable domain, in which reference TRBV19 and TRBJ1-3 provide the parts outside the CDR3, is DGGITQSPKYLFRKEGQNVTLSCEQNLNHDAMYWYRQDPGQGLRLIYYSQIVNDFQKGDIAEGYSVSREKKESFPLTVTSAQKNPTAFYLCASSPIEPGPDTIYFGEGSWLTVV.

This clone was observed at least ten times. This chain links TRBV7-8 with TRBJ1-1; possibly TRBD1 for D (5 bases). Deletions cut 1 base from V and 9 bases from J, with 15 bases between. CDR1 is SGHVS and CDR2 is FQNEAQ in the germline V gene. This CDR3 has 14 amino acids. The CDR3 loop reads CASSLVEGRAKAFF. The DNA of the CDR3 is TGTGCCAGCAGCTTAGTAGAAGGCAGGGCGAAAGCTTTCTTT. Variable domain in full (rest from reference TRBV7-8 and TRBJ1-1): GAGVSQSPRYKVAKRGQDVALRCDPISGHVSLFWYQQALGQGPEFLTYFQNEAQLDKSGLPSDRFFAERPEGSVSTLKIQRTQQEDSAVYLCASSLVEGRAKAFFGQGTRLTVV.